This T cell receptor (beta chain) was sequenced during a study of PD-L1 blockade in urothelial cancer. Sample time point: pretreatment peripheral blood. Urothelial carcinoma affected the patients, and it was locally advanced or metastatic. Into every PCR, synthetic TCR analog templates were spiked. Clones were read by immunoSEQ multiplex PCR, and TCRdb kept only the in-frame ones, dropping some. There are tens of thousands of clones in the sample; about 83% occur only once, and roughly 14% lies in the top ten. V was clipped by 0 bases and J by 0 bases; unmatched bases: 4. CDR3 length: 16 amino acids. Germline V gene data show CDR1 as SGDLS and CDR2 as YYNGEE. Study-wide findings and caveats: A below-median TCR clonality in blood before treatment predicted better survival.

Note on this clone: What it binds is unknown.

The V and J genes are TRBV9 and TRBJ2-3, with 7 bases lining up with TRBD2. The clonotype originates from a woman aged 55-70 years with urothelial cancer. The input for sequencing was PBMCs, taken around atezolizumab (anti-PD-L1) treatment. CDR3 sequence (DNA): TGTGCCAGCAGCGTAGGCGGGGGATATAGCACAGATACGCAGTATTTT. Protein: CASSVGGGYSTDTQYF.